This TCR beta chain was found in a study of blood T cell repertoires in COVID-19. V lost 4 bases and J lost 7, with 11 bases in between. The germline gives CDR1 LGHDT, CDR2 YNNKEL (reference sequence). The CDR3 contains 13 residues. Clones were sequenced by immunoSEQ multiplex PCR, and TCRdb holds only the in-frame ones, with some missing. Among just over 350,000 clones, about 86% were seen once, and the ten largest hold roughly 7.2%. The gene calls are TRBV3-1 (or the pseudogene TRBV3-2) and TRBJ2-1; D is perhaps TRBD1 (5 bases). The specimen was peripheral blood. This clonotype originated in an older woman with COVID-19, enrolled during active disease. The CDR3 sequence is CASSRLPGNEQFF. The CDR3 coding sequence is TGTGCCAGCAGCCGCCTGCCAGGGAATGAGCAGTTCTTC.